This T cell receptor (beta chain) was recovered during a study of cytomegalovirus exposure and HLA in healthy donors. Overall study findings and caveats: Prediction of most subjects' HLA-A and HLA-B alleles by TCR beta sequences was reportedly accurate. The investigators catalogued about 170 TCR beta chains as cytomegalovirus-associated. A later analysis found TCR association rates differed by HLA locus, highest for DRB1 and lowest for HLA-C.

Trimming removed 1 base at V and 0 bases at J, with 12 bases between. The germline gives CDR1 SGHTA, CDR2 FQGNSA. This CDR3 comprises 16 residues. Both 60 Vbeta primers and 13 Jbeta primers went into the PCR. The table came from immunoSEQ multiplex PCR; TCRdb's copy has only in-frame clones and leaves some out. The sample has approximately 100,000 clones, 60% to 85% seen once. As for this clone: What it binds is unknown.

Sequencing used PBMCs. The origin of this receptor is a woman aged 40 to 49 in good health and CMV-seropositive. J is TRBJ1-2 and V is TRBV7-2; D might be TRBD1 (5 bases). The DNA of the CDR3 is TGTGCCAGCAGCTTAGACGAGACAGCTACTAACTATGGCTACACCTTC. Amino acid sequence: CASSLDETATNYGYTF. The full variable domain, rest sourced from reference TRBV7-2 and TRBJ1-2, is GAGVSQSPSNKVTEKGKDVELRCDPISGHTALYWYRQSLGQGLEFLIYFQGNSAPDKSGLPSDRFSAERTGGSVSTLTIQRTQQEDSAVYLCASSLDETATNYGYTFGSGTRLTVV.